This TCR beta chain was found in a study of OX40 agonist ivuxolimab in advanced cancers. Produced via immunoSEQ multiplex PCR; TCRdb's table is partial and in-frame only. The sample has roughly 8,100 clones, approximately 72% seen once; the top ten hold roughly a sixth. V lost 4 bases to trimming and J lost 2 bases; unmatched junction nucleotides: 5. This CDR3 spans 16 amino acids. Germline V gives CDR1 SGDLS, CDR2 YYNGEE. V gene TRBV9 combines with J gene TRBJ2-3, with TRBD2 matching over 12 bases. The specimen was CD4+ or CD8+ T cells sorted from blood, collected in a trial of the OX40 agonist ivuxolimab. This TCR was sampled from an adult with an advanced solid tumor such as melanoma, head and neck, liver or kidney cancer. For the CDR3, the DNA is TGTGCCAGCAGCCCCGGACTAGCGGGATTCACAGATACGCAGTATTTT. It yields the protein CASSPGLAGFTDTQYF. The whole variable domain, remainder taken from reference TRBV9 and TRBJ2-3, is DSGVTQTPKHLITATGQRVTLRCSPRSGDLSVYWYQQSLDQGLQFLIQYYNGEERAKGNILERFSAQQFPDLHSELNLSSLELGDSALYFCASSPGLAGFTDTQYFGPGTRLTVL.